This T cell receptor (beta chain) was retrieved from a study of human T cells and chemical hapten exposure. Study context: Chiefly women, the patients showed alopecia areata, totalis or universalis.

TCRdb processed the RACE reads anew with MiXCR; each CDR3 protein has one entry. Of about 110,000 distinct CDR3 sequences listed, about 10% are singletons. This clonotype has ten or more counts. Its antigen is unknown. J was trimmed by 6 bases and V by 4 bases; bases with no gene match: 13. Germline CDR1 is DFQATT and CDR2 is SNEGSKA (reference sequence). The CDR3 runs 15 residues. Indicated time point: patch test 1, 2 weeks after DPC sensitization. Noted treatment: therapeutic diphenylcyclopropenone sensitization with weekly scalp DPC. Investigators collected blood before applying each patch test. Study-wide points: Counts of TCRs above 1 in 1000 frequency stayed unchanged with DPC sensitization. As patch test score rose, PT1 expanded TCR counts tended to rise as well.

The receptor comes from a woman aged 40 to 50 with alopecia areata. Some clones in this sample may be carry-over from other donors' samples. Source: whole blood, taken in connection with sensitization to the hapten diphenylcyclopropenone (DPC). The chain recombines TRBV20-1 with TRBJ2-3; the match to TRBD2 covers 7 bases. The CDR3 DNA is TGCAGTGCTACCCCATTGCGGGGGATTGCGGATACGCAGTATTTT. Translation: CSATPLRGIADTQYF.